The entry below gives a single TCR beta chain sequence along with its context. The record originates from a study of graft-versus-host responses after intestinal transplantation. The CDR3 runs 14 residues. CDR1 and CDR2 (germline): SGHNT, YENEEA. V gave up 3 bases and J gave up 5 bases, with 10 bases separating them. The assay was immunoSEQ multiplex PCR, and TCRdb's table has in-frame clones only and misses some. The profile covers about 27,000 clones, with over 90% appearing a single time and about 0.49% taken by the ten largest. The sequencing used PBMCs, collected 18 days after transplant. This sequence was found in a human patient who received an intestinal transplant, so some T cells may come from the graft donor. This chain uses TRBV11-3 with TRBJ1-4, with D perhaps matching TRBD1 (5 bases). CDR3 loop: CASSFGTANEKLFF. The CDR3 DNA is TGTGCCAGCAGCTTCGGGACGGCCAATGAAAAACTGTTTTTT.